Given below is one T cell receptor (beta chain) in context. This sample was included in a study of control samples from healthy donors and cancer patients. Profiling relied on immunoSEQ multiplex PCR, and the TCRdb table lists in-frame clones only, not all of them. The sample lists 140,000 or so clones; more than 90% were seen once. The CDR3 consists of 10 residues. The J gene is TRBJ1-5, the V gene TRBV21-1. TRBV21-1 is shown as a pseudogene. This TCR derives from a man aged 25-45 years in good health. Source material: blood. Here the CDR3 reads CARGNQPQHF. The CDR3 coding sequence is TGTGCCAGAGGGAATCAGCCCCAGCATTTT.